A selection of T cell receptor beta chains follows, all from one sample in a study of vaccination and CD4 T cells after COVID-19. No antigens are known for them. MiXCR, run by TCRdb on the PCR reads, gives a single entry per CDR3 protein. The table lists about 21,000 distinct CDR3 sequences, approximately 59% of them singletons. The sample was CD4+ T cells from blood, cultured in vitro, taken before SARS-CoV-2 vaccination. All receptors derive from a human donor who received a COVID-19 vaccine. Each CDR3 is given with its conserved first and last residue. The D gene is left open where the match is weak. The listing skips clone size in some rows; elsewhere it reads once, few, many or a size class.

>TRBV5-1|TRBD1|TRBJ1-2|15|-
TGCGCCAGCAGCCTGGGGACAGGCGCTAACTATGGCTACACCTTC
CASSLGTGANYGYTF
>TRBV6-1|-|TRBJ1-2|14|-
TGTGCCAGCAGTGAAGCACAGTCTCGGTATGGCTACACCTTC
CASSEAQSRYGYTF
>TRBV4-2|TRBD2|TRBJ2-7|17|-
TGTGCCAGCAGCCTAAGGGGGGAGCGGGGGGACTCCTACGAGCAGTACTTC
CASSLRGERGDSYEQYF
>TRBV5-1|TRBD2|TRBJ2-3|16|-
TGCGCCAGCAGCTTGGGGGCGGGGGGGGCTACAGATACGCAGTATTTT
CASSLGAGGATDTQYF
>TRBV27|-|TRBJ1-2|14|-
TGTGCCAGCAGTCCGGGTTATTTATTTGGTGGCTACACCTTC
CASSPGYLFGGYTF
>TRBV12-3/TRBV12-4|TRBD2|TRBJ2-3|14|-
TGTGCCAGCAGTCCGGGGACTAGCGGTTCGGGTCAGTATTTT
CASSPGTSGSGQYF
>TRBV11-3|-|TRBJ2-6|14|few
TGTGCCAGCAGCCCACAGTCTGGGGCCAACGTCCTGACTTTC
CASSPQSGANVLTF
>TRBV27|-|TRBJ1-4|15|-
TGTGCCAGCAGTTTCCAGGGTTTGACTAATGAAAAACTGTTTTTT
CASSFQGLTNEKLFF
>TRBV7-9|-|TRBJ1-1|15|-
TGTGCCAGCAGCAAACAGGGTTTGGAGGACACTGAAGCTTTCTTT
CASSKQGLEDTEAFF
>TRBV24-1|TRBD1|TRBJ2-7|15|-
TGTGCCACCAGTGACCCTGGACAGGTTTTCTTCGAGCAGTACTTC
CATSDPGQVFFEQYF
>TRBV6-1|TRBD1|TRBJ2-5|14|-
TGTGCCACCCATAGGGACAGGGGGCCAGAGACCCAGTACTTC
CATHRDRGPETQYF
>TRBV12-3/TRBV12-4|-|TRBJ1-1|14|-
TGTGCCAGCAGTTTTCGACAAAGGAACACTAAAGCTTTCTTT
CASSFRQRNTKAFF
>TRBV19|-|TRBJ2-5|13|once
TGTGCCAGTAGTATCTTCAGGGCAGAGACCCAGTACTTC
CASSIFRAETQYF
>TRBV19|TRBD1|TRBJ1-6|13|-
TGTGCCAGTGGGGACAGGGACAATTCACCCCTCCACTTT
CASGDRDNSPLHF
>TRBV30|-|TRBJ2-7|13|-
TGTGCGGTTCATTACGGGCCACCCTACGAGCAGTACTTC
CAVHYGPPYEQYF